Sequencing of this T cell receptor beta chain was carried out in a study of post-analysis software for immune sequencing data. Across the whole study: Patients with relapsing-remitting, secondary progressive and progressive-relapsing multiple sclerosis courses were all represented.

Trimming pared 4 bases from V and 1 base from J, leaving 7 bases between. There are 13 residues in the CDR3. CDR1 and CDR2 from the germline V gene are ENHRY and SYGVKD. Unique-molecular-identifier-tagged TCR beta cDNA libraries were used. Researchers reported 400,000 to 600,000 cDNA molecules coming from around 1 to 10 million T cells. Using its own MiXCR run on the PCR reads, TCRdb lists one record per CDR3 protein. This table has about 570,000 distinct CDR3 sequences, approximately 31% appearing once. This clonotype showed up just a few times. Its antigen is currently unknown. Study-wide results and caveats: Normalized Chao1 diversity was significantly lower in multiple sclerosis patients than in controls. Same-batch preparations were strongly co-clustered by F measure. Controls showed lower frequencies than patients for five TRBV segments, and TRBV5-6, TRBV5-1 and TRBV20-1 were among these.

Source material: blood. The chain employs TRBV10-3 and TRBJ1-2; D gene unclear. The TCR sequence derives from a girl aged 2-17 years with multiple sclerosis. CDR3 sequence: CAISVGNNYGYTF. The CDR3 DNA sequence: TGTGCCATCAGTGTGGGGAATAACTATGGCTACACCTTC.